This TCR beta chain comes out of a study of cytomegalovirus exposure and HLA in healthy donors. Vbeta (60) and Jbeta (13) primers were used in the PCR. TCRdb's table, derived via immunoSEQ multiplex PCR, lists solely in-frame clones and lacks some. Seen here are roughly 150,000 clones, around 73% observed once, and the top ten hold 1.4%. The CDR3 spans 14 residues. Trimming stripped 7 bases from V and 7 bases from J, with 17 bases between. Germline loops: CDR1 MNHEY, CDR2 SVGAGI. Study-wide points: In a later analysis, common viral pathogens appeared linked to several of the most significant clusters. Analyzed later, most CMV-associated TCR beta chains appeared HLA-restricted. Per a prior analysis, the majority of TCR beta V segments were productive roughly 87% or roughly 30% of the time. In most subjects, TCR beta sequences reportedly gave accurate predictions of HLA-A and HLA-B alleles.

The count of this clone is one. The antigen remains undetermined. The V gene is TRBV6-5, the J gene TRBJ2-1; TRBD2 might be the D (7 bases). The sample consisted of PBMCs. The source of this sequence is a male donor in good health and CMV-seronegative. The CDR3 region has the DNA TGTGCCAGCAACCCGACGGGGGGCAGGAATGAGCAGTTCTTC. The encoded protein is CASNPTGGRNEQFF.